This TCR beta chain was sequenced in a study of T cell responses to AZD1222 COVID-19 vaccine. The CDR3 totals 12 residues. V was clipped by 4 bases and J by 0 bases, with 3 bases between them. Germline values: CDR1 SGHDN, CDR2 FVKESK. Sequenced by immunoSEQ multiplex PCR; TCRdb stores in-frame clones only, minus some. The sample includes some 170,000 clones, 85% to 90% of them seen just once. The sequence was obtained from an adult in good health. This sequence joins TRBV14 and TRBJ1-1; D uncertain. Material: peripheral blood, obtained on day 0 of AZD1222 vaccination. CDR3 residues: CASSPVNTEAFF. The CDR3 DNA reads TGTGCCAGCAGCCCAGTGAACACTGAAGCTTTCTTT.